These 8 T cell receptor beta chains came from one sample sequenced in a study of T cell repertoires in cytomegalovirus infection. TCRdb redid the calling of the reads with MiXCR, one entry per CDR3 protein. The profile shows 300,000 to 450,000 distinct CDR3 sequences, around 18% of them singletons. The source material was PBMCs. These receptors were taken from a human donor in good health (CMV status not recorded). Some clones in this sample may be carry-over from other donors' samples.

The chain combines TRBV20-1 with TRBJ2-5; D tentatively reads TRBD1 or TRBD2 (6 bases each). Germline V gene data show CDR1 as DFQATT and CDR2 as SNEGSKA (reference sequence). The CDR3 contains 13 residues. V lost 6 bases and J 3 bases, leaving 14 bases between the germline ends. The CDR3 sequence is CSAPGAGKETQYF. CDR3 DNA sequence: TGCAGTGCCCCAGGGGCGGGGAAAGAGACCCAGTACTTC.

In regard to this clonotype: A much larger clone differs from this one at a single base, so this may be a read error. The chain carries TRBV7-6 and TRBJ2-1; D possibly corresponds to TRBD2 (6 bases). There are 14 residues in the CDR3. Germline CDR1 is SGHVS and CDR2 is FNYEAQ. Trimming took 10 bases from V and 6 from J, leaving 19 bases between them. CDR3 residues: CAKGVRDIGNEQFF. CDR3 DNA: TGTGCCAAGGGAGTGCGGGATATCGGCAATGAGCAGTTCTTC.

V and J are TRBV7-9 and TRBJ2-3; D call uncertain. The CDR3 totals 15 residues. Trimming took 1 base from V and 2 from J, leaving 10 bases between them. Per germline, CDR1 SEHNR and CDR2 FQNEAQ (reference sequence). CDR3 protein: CASSLVGGFTDTQYF. DNA of the CDR3: TGTGCCAGCAGCTTAGTCGGCGGTTTCACAGATACGCAGTATTTT. Complete variable domain (other parts from reference TRBV7-9 and TRBJ2-3): DTGVSQNPRHKITKRGQNVTFRCDPISEHNRLYWYRQTLGQGPEFLTYFQNEAQLEKSRLLSDRFSAERPKGSFSTLEIQRTEQGDSAMYLCASSLVGGFTDTQYFGPGTRLTVL.

The chain links TRBV12-3 or TRBV12-4 to TRBJ1-1, with D perhaps matching TRBD1 (6 bases). The germline V and J ends were trimmed by 5 bases and 7 bases, with 14 bases remaining between them. The CDR3 is 13 amino acids. The DNA of the CDR3 is TGTGCCAGCAGTCTGAGCAGGGGATTTGAAGCTTTCTTT. This gives the protein CASSLSRGFEAFF.

This clonotype was picked up a small number of times. The chain links TRBV11-2 to TRBJ2-2; D call uncertain. This CDR3 spans 19 amino acids. V was clipped by 4 bases and J by 0 bases, with 21 bases between them. CDR1 is SGHAT, CDR2 FQNNGV, per germline. CDR3 region: CASSYALGTGQANTGELFF. The CDR3 nucleotides are TGTGCCAGCAGCTACGCCCTAGGCACGGGTCAAGCGAACACCGGGGAGCTGTTTTTT.

V and J are TRBV10-3 and TRBJ2-7; 7 nucleotides align to TRBD1. The V segment lost 6 bases and the J segment 0 bases; nucleotides outside the gene matches: 2. Germline CDR1 is ENHRY and CDR2 is SYGVKD. The CDR3 length is 13 residues. DNA for the CDR3: TGTGCCATCAGGGGGGACAGCTCCTACGAGCAGTACTTC. Its translation is CAIRGDSSYEQYF.

The chain uses TRBV15 and TRBJ2-3; D remains unclear. CDR1 and CDR2 (germline): LNHNV, YYDKDF (reference sequence). Trimming shortened V by 0 bases and J by 6 bases, and 7 bases separated the two germline ends. CDR3 size: 13 residues. The CDR3 loop is CATSRDRVDTQYF. The DNA for the CDR3 is TGTGCCACCAGCAGAGATCGGGTGGATACGCAGTATTTT.

The chain has TRBV20-1 and TRBJ2-1; TRBD2 matches 9 bases. Germline V gene data show CDR1 as DFQATT and CDR2 as SNEGSKA (reference sequence). Trimming removed 0 bases from V and 9 bases from J; junction bases left unmatched: 6. This CDR3 spans 14 amino acids. The CDR3: CSARDPAAGGEQFF. As DNA, the CDR3 is TGCAGTGCTAGAGATCCTGCAGCGGGAGGTGAGCAGTTCTTC.